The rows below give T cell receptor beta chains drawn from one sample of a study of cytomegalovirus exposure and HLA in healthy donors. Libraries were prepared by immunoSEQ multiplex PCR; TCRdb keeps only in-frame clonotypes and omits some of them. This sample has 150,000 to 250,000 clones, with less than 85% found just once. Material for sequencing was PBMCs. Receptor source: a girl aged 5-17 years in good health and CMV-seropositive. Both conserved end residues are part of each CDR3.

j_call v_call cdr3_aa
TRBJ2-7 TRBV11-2 CASSLVAGSSYEQYF
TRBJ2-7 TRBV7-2 CASSMGTSGHEQYF
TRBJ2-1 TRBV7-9 CASSLNRGSLSTSYNEQFF
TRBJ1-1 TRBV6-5 CASRQQGKAFF
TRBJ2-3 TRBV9 CASSDGTSGWGDTQYF
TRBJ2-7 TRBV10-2 CASSRDRPYEQYF
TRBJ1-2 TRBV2 CASSKTPNYGYTF
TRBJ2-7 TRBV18 CASSPQSYEQYF
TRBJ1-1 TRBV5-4 CASSHDTNTEAFF
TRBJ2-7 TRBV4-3 CASSQHVDRDYEQYF
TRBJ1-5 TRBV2 CASAGTGESQPQHF
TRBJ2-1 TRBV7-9 CASSLLAGTYNEQFF
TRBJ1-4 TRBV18 CASSLAREVSEKLFF
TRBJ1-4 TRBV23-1 CASSLLRATGVYEKLFF
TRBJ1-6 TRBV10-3 CAISERRDSYNSPLHF
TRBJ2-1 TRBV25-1 CASSAVSGNEQFF
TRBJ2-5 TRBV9 CASSVTGRETQYF
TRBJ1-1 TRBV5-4 CASRLGRKAFF
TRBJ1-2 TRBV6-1 CASSGPLDSPFYGYTF
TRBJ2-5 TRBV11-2 CASSRGGGGGETQYF
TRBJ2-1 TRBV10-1 CASSDSGTEYNEQFF
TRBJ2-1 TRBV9 CASSVGGTGVYNEQFF
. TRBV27 CASSFWGQGNEQFF
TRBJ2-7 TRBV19 CASSITGFEQYF
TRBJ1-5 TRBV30 CAWSGGYSNQPQHF
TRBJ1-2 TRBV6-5 CASCRGYLNYGYTF